This T cell receptor beta chain was sequenced in a study of cytomegalovirus exposure and HLA in healthy donors. General observations from the study: In a later analysis, TCR association rates varied by HLA locus: DRB1 most, HLA-C fewest.

V was cut by 7 bases and J by 2 bases, with 15 bases left in between. Germline CDR1 reads PRHDT; CDR2 reads FYEKMQ (reference sequence). This CDR3 comprises 14 residues. Concerning this clone itself: Its specificity is unknown.

With 60 Vbeta and 13 Jbeta primers, the PCR was carried out. Profiled with immunoSEQ multiplex PCR; TCRdb holds only in-frame clones, not every one. This table holds 60,000 to 65,000 clones, around 87% found once. The origin of this receptor is a man aged 18 to 29 in good health and CMV-seronegative. The specimen sequenced was PBMCs. The chain couples TRBV13 to TRBJ2-7; D unresolved. In DNA form, the CDR3 reads TGTGCCAGCACCACCCGAGGCGCCACCTACGAGCAGTACTTC. Its translation is CASTTRGATYEQYF.